Presented here are 28 T cell receptor beta chains from one specimen sequenced in a study of T cells in Graves' hyperthyroidism and ophthalmopathy. RNA transcripts served as the template for amplifying TCR beta CDR3 regions. HTBI primers drove first-round RT-PCR of the TCR CDR3. One entry per CDR3 protein results from TCRdb running MiXCR on the multiplex PCR reads. The sample records 650,000 to 850,000 distinct CDR3 sequences, roughly a sixth being singletons. The sequenced sample consisted of blood. These receptors were obtained from a woman aged 50 to 65 with Graves' hyperthyroidism that later progressed to Graves' ophthalmopathy.

The chain recombines TRBV7-3 with TRBJ1-3; 7 nucleotides line up with TRBD1. V dropped 5 bases and J dropped 0; count of bases not matched to a gene: 7. This CDR3 spans 16 amino acids. The germline V gene encodes CDR1 SGHTA and CDR2 FQGTGA. The CDR3 DNA sequence: TGTGCCAGCAGCCCCGGGACAGTCGGCTCTGGAAACACCATATATTTT. Protein: CASSPGTVGSGNTIYF.

The sample holds a few counts of this clonotype. The chain has TRBV28 and TRBJ2-7; D is undetermined. Trimming left V 5 bases short and J 4 bases short, with 6 bases between. The CDR3 runs to 11 residues. The germline gives CDR1 MDHEN, CDR2 SYDVKM. The CDR3 spells CASSVMYEQYF. In nucleotides, the CDR3 is TGTGCCAGCAGTGTTATGTACGAGCAGTACTTC.

This clonotype was seen more than once but under ten times. The gene calls are TRBV7-9 and TRBJ2-1; 10 bases align to TRBD2. Losses at the gene ends were 3 bases for V and 6 bases for J; bases not matched to a gene: 5. This CDR3 has 15 amino acids. Per germline, CDR1 SEHNR and CDR2 FQNEAQ (reference sequence). The CDR3 nucleotides read TGTGCCAGCAGCTTCATCGGACTAGCGGTCAATGAGCAGTTCTTC. This encodes CASSFIGLAVNEQFF.

This clonotype was seen repeatedly, ten times or more. The V call is TRBV13, the J call TRBJ2-7; 7 bases line up with TRBD1. Trimming removed 7 bases from V and 4 bases from J; junction bases left unmatched: 10. Germline CDR1 is PRHDT and CDR2 is FYEKMQ (reference sequence). This CDR3 is 14 amino acids long. CDR3 in amino acids: CASTVRGGRYEQYF. The CDR3 region has the DNA TGTGCCAGCACCGTCCGAGGGGGCAGGTACGAGCAGTACTTC.

CDR3 loop: CATSRVQGGEKLFF. In DNA, the CDR3 is TGTGCCACCAGCAGAGTTCAGGGTGGGGAAAAACTGTTTTTT. The chain recombines TRBV15 with TRBJ1-4; tentative D call: TRBD1 (5 bases). This CDR3 has 14 residues. Trimming stripped 1 base from V and 8 bases from J, with 11 bases between. Germline V gene data show CDR1 as LNHNV and CDR2 as YYDKDF (reference sequence).

The chain is built from TRBV11-2 and TRBJ2-1; D is possibly TRBD1 (6 bases). Per germline, CDR1 SGHAT and CDR2 FQNNGV. V lost 5 bases and J lost 9, with 17 bases in between. This CDR3 spans 14 amino acids. This CDR3 is CASSPIRTVGEQFF. The CDR3 coding sequence is TGTGCCAGCAGCCCGATTAGGACAGTTGGTGAGCAGTTCTTC.

The gene calls are TRBV6-1 and TRBJ2-5, with D unresolved. Trimming removed 5 bases from V and 3 bases from J, with 10 bases in between. Germline lookup yields CDR1 MNHNS and CDR2 SASEGT. The CDR3 runs 13 residues. The CDR3 DNA reads as TGTGCCAGCAGTTATTTGGAAGAAGAGACCCAGTACTTC. Protein: CASSYLEEETQYF.

This clonotype was seen many times. The gene calls are TRBV5-6 and TRBJ2-1; 9 bases map to TRBD1. Germline CDR1 is SGHDT and CDR2 is YYEEEE. The CDR3 sequence is 16 residues long. V shed 2 bases, J shed 3 bases, and the junction held 6 bases outside the gene matches. The CDR3 DNA reads TGTGCCAGCAGCTTTTCCGGGACAGGGATCTACAATGAGCAGTTCTTC. Its protein product is CASSFSGTGIYNEQFF. The entire variable domain, with the rest obtained from reference TRBV5-6 and TRBJ2-1, is as follows: DAGVTQSPTHLIKTRGQQVTLRCSPKSGHDTVSWYQQALGQGPQFIFQYYEEEERQRGNFPDRFSGHQFPNYSSELNVNALLLGDSALYLCASSFSGTGIYNEQFFGPGTRLTVL.

In its sample, this clonotype was seen many times. The chain links TRBV11-2 to TRBJ2-1, with 7 bases aligning to TRBD1. This CDR3 region has 16 residues. The V and J ends lost 5 bases and 4 bases, in that order; junction bases with no gene match: 11. Germline loops: CDR1 SGHAT, CDR2 FQNNGV. CDR3 DNA: TGTGCCAGCAGCACCCGGACAGGAGGACGGTACAATGAGCAGTTCTTC. Amino acid sequence: CASSTRTGGRYNEQFF.

Ten or more counts support this clonotype. The chain is built from TRBV12-3 or TRBV12-4 and TRBJ2-1; 7 nucleotides align to TRBD1. The CDR3 consists of 17 residues. V shed 3 bases and J 2 bases; nucleotides not matched to a gene: 10. CDR3 bases: TGTGCCAGCAGTTTTACGACAGGGCATTGGCCCTACAATGAGCAGTTCTTC. As protein: CASSFTTGHWPYNEQFF.

Here the CDR3 DNA reads TGTGCCAGCAGTAATTCGTCGGGGCGGTCCCACAATGAGCAGTTCTTC. This encodes CASSNSSGRSHNEQFF. The genes are TRBV6-2 or TRBV6-3 and TRBJ2-1; TRBD1 or TRBD2 may be the D gene (5 bases each). Germline V gene data show CDR1 as MNHEY and CDR2 as SVGEGT. The CDR3 length is 16 residues. Trimming cost V 5 bases and J 5 bases, with 19 bases left between them.

This clonotype was recorded a few times. The chain employs TRBV5-6 and TRBJ1-2; 12 positions match TRBD1. Unmatched junction bases numbered 4, after V lost 4 bases and J lost 6 bases. CDR1 is SGHDT and CDR2 is YYEEEE in the germline V gene. The CDR3 is 14 residues long. The CDR3 here is CASSTGTGGDGYTF. DNA for the CDR3: TGTGCCAGCAGCACCGGGACAGGGGGCGATGGCTACACCTTC. The variable domain in full, completed from reference TRBV5-6 and TRBJ1-2, reads DAGVTQSPTHLIKTRGQQVTLRCSPKSGHDTVSWYQQALGQGPQFIFQYYEEEERQRGNFPDRFSGHQFPNYSSELNVNALLLGDSALYLCASSTGTGGDGYTFGSGTRLTVV.

This clonotype was observed at least ten times. The V call is TRBV9, the J call TRBJ2-3, with TRBD2 identical over 10 bases. The CDR3 consists of 15 residues. From germline, CDR1 is SGDLS and CDR2 YYNGEE. V shed 1 base, J shed 3 bases, and the junction held 2 bases outside the gene matches. Here the CDR3 DNA reads TGTGCCAGCAGCGTACGACTAGCGGGTACAGATACGCAGTATTTT. Its protein product is CASSVRLAGTDTQYF.

There are a few counts of this clonotype. This chain joins TRBV3-1 and TRBJ1-6, with a possible D match to TRBD1 (6 bases). Germline V CDR1 and CDR2: LGHDT, YNNKEL (reference sequence). Trimming removed 0 bases at V and 9 bases at J, with 12 bases between. The CDR3 runs 15 residues. The CDR3 DNA is TGTGCCAGCAGCCAAGACGGGACACAATTTTCACCCCTCCACTTT. Its translation is CASSQDGTQFSPLHF. The full variable domain, rest sourced from reference TRBV3-1 and TRBJ1-6, is DTAVSQTPKYLVTQMGNDKSIKCEQNLGHDTMYWYKQDSKKFLKIMFSYNNKELIINETVPNRFSPKSPDKAHLNLHINSLELGDSAVYFCASSQDGTQFSPLHFGNGTRLTVT.

This chain joins TRBV20-1 and TRBJ2-3, with TRBD2 matching over 12 bases. The CDR3 contains 14 residues. Germline loops: CDR1 DFQATT, CDR2 SNEGSKA (reference sequence). Germline trimming cut 6 bases from V and 4 bases from J; bases unmatched to any gene: 5. CDR3 sequence (DNA): TGCAGTGCAGGACTAGCGGGGCGCCCAGATACGCAGTATTTT. It codes for CSAGLAGRPDTQYF.

This clonotype was picked up a small number of times. This sequence joins TRBV25-1 and TRBJ2-7; D not certain. Per the germline V gene, CDR1 is MGHDK and CDR2 is SYGVNS. This CDR3 has 15 amino acids. The germline V and J ends were trimmed by 6 bases and 1 base, with 16 bases remaining between them. CDR3 DNA: TGTGCCAGCAGGGGAAGAGAGGACGTGTCCTACGAGCAGTACTTC. Protein product: CASRGREDVSYEQYF.

The chain links TRBV20-1 to TRBJ2-4; TRBD1 or TRBD2 may be the D gene (6 bases each). V dropped 5 bases and J dropped 4 bases, with 15 bases sitting between them. Germline assignment: CDR1 DFQATT and CDR2 SNEGSKA (reference sequence). CDR3 length: 14 residues. CDR3 in amino acids: CSALGGNGKNIQYF. DNA of the CDR3: TGCAGTGCTCTCGGGGGCAATGGTAAAAACATTCAGTACTTC.

This chain links TRBV12-3 or TRBV12-4 with TRBJ1-2; TRBD1 might be the D (5 bases). The CDR3 consists of 10 residues. The V end was cut by 4 bases, the J end by 8 bases, with 5 bases between. The CDR3 coding sequence is TGTGCCAGCAGTTGGGGCGGCTACACCTTC. The encoded protein is CASSWGGYTF.

This clonotype appeared a few times. In DNA form, the CDR3 reads TGCAGTGGAAAGTCGACAGGCTCCTATAATTCACCCCTCCACTTT. Protein product: CSGKSTGSYNSPLHF. The V and J genes are TRBV20-1 and TRBJ1-6; tentative D call: TRBD1 (6 bases). The germline gives CDR1 DFQATT, CDR2 SNEGSKA (reference sequence). There are 15 residues in the CDR3. The V end lost 7 bases, the J end lost 0 bases, and 13 bases lay between the germline ends.

The rearrangement joins TRBV10-1 to TRBJ2-5, with 12 nucleotides matching TRBD1. The CDR3 contains 19 residues. J was trimmed by 0 bases and V by 8 bases; bases with no gene match: 16. Germline V gene lookup returns CDR1 WNHNN and CDR2 SYGVQD (reference sequence). The CDR3 DNA follows: TGCGCCAGCCGCCCCGGGGGACAGGGGGCGAATCCGTACCAAGAGACCCAGTACTTC. Encoded protein: CASRPGGQGANPYQETQYF.

The sample holds a few counts of this clonotype. This chain connects TRBV20-1 to TRBJ1-3; 8 nucleotides match TRBD1. The CDR3 has 17 residues. CDR1 and CDR2 (germline): DFQATT, SNEGSKA (reference sequence). The trim removed 5 bases at V and 1 base at J, leaving 13 bases unmatched. CDR3 amino acids: CSARGQGSEVSGNTIYF. DNA of the CDR3: TGCAGTGCTCGCGGACAGGGCTCTGAGGTTTCTGGAAACACCATATATTTT.

The sample holds many counts of this clonotype. This chain uses TRBV18 with TRBJ2-2, with 7 positions matching TRBD1. Losses at the gene ends were 0 bases for V and 3 bases for J; bases not matched to a gene: 4. The CDR3 covers 16 residues. Germline CDR1 reads KGHSH; CDR2 reads LQKENI. CDR3: CASSPPSQGHTGELFF. The CDR3 region has the DNA TGTGCCAGCTCACCACCTTCACAGGGGCACACCGGGGAGCTGTTTTTT.

This clonotype has more than one count but fewer than ten. The chain couples TRBV20-1 to TRBJ2-7; 12 nucleotides line up with TRBD1. V lost 3 bases to trimming and J lost 3 bases; unmatched junction nucleotides: 6. The CDR3 runs 15 residues. Germline V gives CDR1 DFQATT, CDR2 SNEGSKA (reference sequence). The CDR3 region has the DNA TGCAGTGCTAGGAGCGGGACAGGGGGCAACTACGAGCAGTACTTC. This sequence encodes CSARSGTGGNYEQYF.

The rearrangement links TRBV20-1 to TRBJ2-3; D is possibly TRBD1 (5 bases). Germline loops: CDR1 DFQATT, CDR2 SNEGSKA (reference sequence). The V gene lost 4 bases and the J gene lost 2 bases, with 10 bases spanning the gap. This CDR3 is built from 13 residues. In nucleotides, the CDR3 is TGCAGTGCTATTGGCAGGGCCACAGATACGCAGTATTTT. It is translated as CSAIGRATDTQYF.

This chain links TRBV12-3 or TRBV12-4 with TRBJ2-5, with TRBD2 as a possible D gene (5 bases). Between the trimmed V and J ends, which lost 2 bases and 0 bases, there was a span of 7 bases. This CDR3 has 14 residues. The CDR3 DNA follows: TGTGCCAGCAGTTTACAGCGGTACCAAGAGACCCAGTACTTC. As protein: CASSLQRYQETQYF.

This clonotype was observed a few times. This chain connects TRBV4-1 to TRBJ2-1, with 7 positions matching TRBD2. Germline CDR1 MGHRA, CDR2 YSYEKL. J was trimmed by 8 bases and V by 0 bases; bases with no gene match: 10. The length of the CDR3 is 16 residues. CDR3 in amino acids: CASSQDWRGTIDEQFF. CDR3 DNA: TGCGCCAGCAGCCAAGATTGGCGGGGGACCATCGATGAGCAGTTCTTC.

This clonotype has a handful of counts. The chain recombines TRBV9 with TRBJ2-7, with TRBD1 as a possible D gene (6 bases). Between the trimmed V and J ends, which lost 0 bases and 2 bases, there was a span of 12 bases. Germline CDR1 and CDR2: SGDLS and YYNGEE. This CDR3 comprises 15 residues. The CDR3 nucleotides read TGTGCCAGCAGCGTAGTCCCGGACAGTACCTACGAGCAGTACTTC. It encodes CASSVVPDSTYEQYF.

On this clonotype itself: This may stem from a read error, because a much larger clone lies one nucleotide away. J is TRBJ1-1 and V is TRBV2, with D tentatively TRBD1 (5 bases). Germline loops: CDR1 SNHLY, CDR2 FYNNEI. The CDR3 sequence is 13 residues long. CDR3 sequence (DNA): TGTGCCAGCAGAGAAGGGGCAATCACTGAAGCTTTCTTT. This sequence encodes CASREGAITEAFF.